This entry lists 30 T cell receptor beta chains sequenced from one sample in a study of blood T cell repertoires in COVID-19. Here immunoSEQ multiplex PCR was the method, and the copy in TCRdb shows in-frame clones only, minus some. The table lists 85,000 to 100,000 clones, 85% to 90% of them singletons, with roughly 2.1% in the top ten. The material sequenced was peripheral blood. The source of these receptors is a man aged 45-65 years with COVID-19, enrolled during active disease.

The J gene is TRBJ1-5, the V gene TRBV6-2 or TRBV6-3; D not resolved. The germline gives CDR1 MNHEY, CDR2 SVGEGT. The germline V and J ends were trimmed by 4 bases and 0 bases, with 7 bases remaining between them. The length of the CDR3 is 14 residues. CDR3 sequence: CASSLRGSNQPQHF. The CDR3 nucleotides read TGTGCCAGCAGTTTAAGAGGTAGCAATCAGCCCCAGCATTTT.

The chain employs TRBV2 and TRBJ2-7; a weak D match, TRBD1 (5 bases). The CDR3 has 14 residues. Trimming shortened V by 6 bases and J by 6 bases, and 18 bases separated the two germline ends. Germline CDR1 SNHLY, CDR2 FYNNEI. The CDR3 loop reads CASRGPGSPSEQYF. The CDR3 nucleotides are TGTGCCAGCAGGGGCCCAGGGTCCCCCAGCGAGCAGTACTTC.

The chain couples TRBV27 to TRBJ1-3; D possibly corresponds to TRBD1 (5 bases). The CDR3 contains 15 residues. The ends were cut back, 6 bases at V and 2 bases at J, with 14 bases in the middle. Germline loops: CDR1 MNHEY, CDR2 SMNVEV (reference sequence). This CDR3 reads CASSPRVTPGNTIYF. CDR3 in DNA: TGTGCCAGCAGCCCCAGGGTGACTCCTGGAAACACCATATATTTT.

Comments on this clone: The junction shows a germline mismatch at one end, possibly a read error. The chain employs TRBV19 and TRBJ2-1, with TRBD2 identical over 14 bases. This CDR3 is 15 amino acids long. Germline CDR1 LNHDA, CDR2 SQIVND (reference sequence). In nucleotides, the CDR3 is TGTGCCAGTAGTAGGACTAGCGGGGGGTACATTGAGCAGTTCTTC. Translation gives CASSRTSGGYIEQFF.

The rearrangement links TRBV5-1 to TRBJ2-7; D gene unclear. V was trimmed by 4 bases and J by 6 bases, leaving 14 bases between them. This CDR3 has 13 residues. Germline lookup yields CDR1 SGHRS and CDR2 YFSETQ. CDR3 coding DNA: TGCGCCAGCAGCCTGGATAGACGGAGCGAGCAGTACTTC. It encodes CASSLDRRSEQYF.

The chain links TRBV6-2 or TRBV6-3 to TRBJ2-3, with D perhaps TRBD2 (6 bases). Germline V CDR1 and CDR2: MNHEY, SVGEGT. V was pared by 5 bases and J by 6 bases, with 24 bases between. The CDR3 covers 17 residues. The DNA of the CDR3 is TGTGCCAGCAGTCAAACGACGGGACTCACCCTTTGGGATACGCAGTATTTT. It is translated as CASSQTTGLTLWDTQYF.

The chain carries TRBV15 and TRBJ1-5, with no clear D. V shed 1 base and J shed 5 bases, with 12 bases lying between them. The germline V gene has CDR1 LNHNV and CDR2 YYDKDF (reference sequence). This CDR3 spans 15 amino acids. CDR3 DNA: TGTGCCACCAGCAGAGTAGGCGGGAGCGATCAGCCCCAGCATTTT. As protein: CATSRVGGSDQPQHF.

This clone was detected once. V gene TRBV6-6 combines with J gene TRBJ2-2, with 9 nucleotides matching TRBD1. J was trimmed by 5 bases and V by 6 bases; bases with no gene match: 7. The CDR3 totals 15 residues. The V gene's germline CDR1 is MNHNY and CDR2 SVGAGI (reference sequence). The CDR3 loop is CASSYGQGRTGELFF. The CDR3 coding sequence is TGTGCCAGCAGCTACGGACAGGGGCGAACCGGGGAGCTGTTTTTT.

The chain uses TRBV27 and TRBJ1-1; TRBD1 might be the D (5 bases). Trimming took off 4 bases at V and 6 bases at J, with 18 bases between the two ends. The CDR3 spans 15 residues. The germline gives CDR1 MNHEY, CDR2 SMNVEV (reference sequence). DNA for the CDR3: TGTGCCAGCAGTTCCCCGGCAGGGACTAAAGCTGAAGCTTTCTTT. This encodes CASSSPAGTKAEAFF.

The chain couples TRBV18 to TRBJ1-6; 7 nucleotides line up with TRBD1. The CDR3 is 13 amino acids. J gave up 11 bases and V 6 bases, and 7 bases lay outside the gene matches. Germline assignment: CDR1 KGHSH and CDR2 LQKENI. CDR3 DNA sequence: TGTGCCAGCTCCCACGGGACAGACACACCCCTCCACTTT. This codes for CASSHGTDTPLHF.

Details on this clone: Other nucleotide sequences from this sample produce the same CDR3. The CDR3 loop is CASSPDTYEQYF. The CDR3, as DNA: TGCGCCAGCAGCCCGGACACCTACGAGCAGTACTTC. J is TRBJ2-7 and V is TRBV5-1; possibly TRBD1 for D (5 bases). V was trimmed by 4 bases and J by 2 bases, leaving 7 bases between them. Germline CDR1 SGHRS, CDR2 YFSETQ. CDR3 length: 12 amino acids.

This chain uses TRBV9 with TRBJ1-4; D is unclear. The CDR3 loop spans 14 amino acids. Germline lookup yields CDR1 SGDLS and CDR2 YYNGEE. V gave up 6 bases and J gave up 5 bases, with 14 bases separating them. The CDR3, as DNA: TGTGCCAGCACCCCCGAGGCCCGGAATGAAAAACTGTTTTTT. It yields the protein CASTPEARNEKLFF. The full variable domain, completed using reference TRBV9 and TRBJ1-4, is DSGVTQTPKHLITATGQRVTLRCSPRSGDLSVYWYQQSLDQGLQFLIQYYNGEERAKGNILERFSAQQFPDLHSELNLSSLELGDSALYFCASTPEARNEKLFFGSGTQLSVL.

The V gene is TRBV25-1, the J gene TRBJ1-4; 9 positions agree with TRBD1. The CDR3 sequence is 13 residues long. Trimming took 8 bases from V and 8 from J; bases not matched to a gene: 6. CDR1 and CDR2 (germline): MGHDK, SYGVNS. The CDR3 coding sequence is TGTGCCAGCCGGGACAGGGAGAAGGAAAAACTGTTTTTT. It codes for CASRDREKEKLFF.

The V call is TRBV29-1, the J call TRBJ2-1, with D perhaps matching TRBD1 (5 bases). V was cut by 6 bases and J by 3 bases, with 12 bases left in between. The CDR3 runs to 13 residues. CDR1 is SQVTM, CDR2 ANQGSEA, per germline. This CDR3 is CSVRTLYYNEQFF. DNA for the CDR3: TGCAGCGTCCGGACACTATACTACAATGAGCAGTTCTTC.

The rearrangement joins TRBV5-1 to TRBJ1-2; D gene unclear. V dropped 0 bases and J dropped 6 bases, with 9 bases sitting between them. Germline V gene lookup returns CDR1 SGHRS and CDR2 YFSETQ. The CDR3 spans 13 residues. The CDR3 protein is CASSLGGVDGYTF. The CDR3 DNA follows: TGCGCCAGCAGCTTGGGCGGGGTGGATGGCTACACCTTC.

The CDR3 reads CASSLRHQRGGHNEQFF. CDR3 coding DNA: TGTGCCAGCAGCTTGCGGCATCAGCGGGGGGGCCACAATGAGCAGTTCTTC. The rearrangement links TRBV5-4 to TRBJ2-1; 10 bases agree with TRBD2. Germline V gives CDR1 SGHNT, CDR2 YYREEE (reference sequence). The CDR3 consists of 17 residues. Losses at the gene ends were 1 base for V and 5 bases for J; bases not matched to a gene: 9.

In its sample, this clone was seen once. This chain links TRBV7-8 with TRBJ1-1; 8 nucleotides line up with TRBD1. V was pared by 1 base and J by 0 bases, with 19 bases of the junction left unmatched. CDR1 and CDR2 (germline): SGHVS, FQNEAQ. The CDR3 is 21 amino acids. The CDR3 DNA reads as TGTGCCAGCAGCTTAGGATTGAGGGACAGGAGGTGGGGAGACATGAACACTGAAGCTTTCTTT. This translates into CASSLGLRDRRWGDMNTEAFF.

The chain links TRBV5-8 to TRBJ1-1, with D tentatively TRBD1 (6 bases). Germline CDR1 and CDR2: SGHTS and YDEGEE. Trimming took off 3 bases at V and 4 bases at J, with 10 bases between the two ends. CDR3 length equals 13 residues. CDR3 sequence (DNA): TGTGCCAGCAGCTGGGACAAGAGCACTGAAGCTTTCTTT. It specifies CASSWDKSTEAFF.

This clone has a single count. The rearrangement uses TRBV24-1 and TRBJ1-6; TRBD1 aligns across 9 bases. The CDR3 spans 16 residues. Looked up from germline, CDR1 is KGHDR and CDR2 is SFDVKD. V lost 9 bases and J lost 0; bases outside the gene matches: 5. CDR3 DNA sequence: TGTGCCACCCGGACAGGGGCCGGCTCCTATAATTCACCCCTCCACTTT. Its translation: CATRTGAGSYNSPLHF.

This chain links TRBV27 with TRBJ1-2, with TRBD1 matching over 9 bases. The CDR3 has 14 amino acids. The ends lost 5 bases at V and 7 bases at J; junction bases unmatched: 8. Germline CDR1 MNHEY, CDR2 SMNVEV (reference sequence). The CDR3 DNA reads TGTGCCAGCAGTCCGGCCCGGGACAGGGCTGGCTACACCTTC. It encodes CASSPARDRAGYTF.

The V and J genes are TRBV6-5 and TRBJ2-2, with D perhaps matching TRBD1 (5 bases). V was cut by 0 bases and J by 4 bases, with 9 bases left in between. The CDR3 spans 15 residues. Germline values: CDR1 MNHEY, CDR2 SVGAGI. The CDR3 DNA sequence: TGTGCCAGCAGTTACTCGACAGCGACCACCGGGGAGCTGTTTTTT. This sequence encodes CASSYSTATTGELFF.

This clone was found once. V usage is TRBV24-1 and J usage is TRBJ1-2; D perhaps matches TRBD1 (5 bases). CDR1 KGHDR and CDR2 SFDVKD come from the germline V gene. CDR3 length: 14 residues. The V end was cut by 4 bases, the J end by 5 bases, with 13 bases between. This CDR3 reads CATSDPGQPYGYTF. CDR3 bases: TGTGCCACCAGTGACCCCGGACAACCTTATGGCTACACCTTC.

V and J are TRBV5-7 and TRBJ2-1, with 8 bases that match TRBD2. TRBV5-7 is designated an ORF whose function remains uncertain. The CDR3 has 15 residues. Trimming removed 0 bases from V and 9 bases from J; junction bases left unmatched: 8. In DNA, the CDR3 is TGTGCCAGCAGCTTGGTCGGCGGGGGGAGGAGTGAGCAGTTCTTC. It yields the protein CASSLVGGGRSEQFF.

The V gene is TRBV19, the J gene TRBJ1-1, with D perhaps matching TRBD1 (6 bases). Germline-derived CDR1 and CDR2 are LNHDA and SQIVND (reference sequence). This CDR3 contains 15 residues. V shed 0 bases and J shed 5 bases, with 13 bases lying between them. The CDR3 region has the DNA TGTGCCAGTAGTATAGAGTGGGGGCCGTGGACTGAAGCTTTCTTT. It codes for CASSIEWGPWTEAFF.

V gene TRBV7-8 combines with J gene TRBJ1-4; D gene uncertain. V was cut by 2 bases and J by 8 bases, with 9 bases left in between. Germline V gives CDR1 SGHVS, CDR2 FQNEAQ. CDR3 length: 13 amino acids. CDR3 protein: CASSLLSEEKLFF. The DNA for the CDR3 is TGTGCCAGCAGCTTACTTTCCGAGGAAAAACTGTTTTTT.

The chain employs TRBV11-2 and TRBJ1-1, with TRBD1 matching 9 bases. J was trimmed by 0 bases and V by 5 bases; bases with no gene match: 10. The CDR3 is 17 residues long. The germline V gene encodes CDR1 SGHAT and CDR2 FQNNGV. The CDR3 loop reads CASSIPTGGEVNTEAFF. The CDR3 nucleotides are TGTGCCAGCAGCATACCTACAGGGGGCGAGGTGAACACTGAAGCTTTCTTT.

The chain joins TRBV24-1 to TRBJ1-2; 10 bases fit TRBD1. The CDR3 has 14 amino acids. Germline values: CDR1 KGHDR, CDR2 SFDVKD. Losses at the gene ends were 7 bases for V and 7 bases for J; bases not matched to a gene: 8. Here the CDR3 reads CATRGADRGPGYTF. The DNA of the CDR3 is TGTGCCACCAGGGGGGCCGACAGGGGGCCTGGCTACACCTTC.

The chain is built from TRBV10-3 and TRBJ1-2, with unresolved D. The germline gives CDR1 ENHRY, CDR2 SYGVKD. V was shortened by 4 bases and J by 4 bases, with 13 bases between the two germline ends. This CDR3 spans 14 amino acids. In DNA form, the CDR3 reads TGTGCCATCAGTGCCCCGACGGGGATCTATGGCTACACCTTC. Translation gives CAISAPTGIYGYTF.

The chain links TRBV18 to TRBJ2-5; D not resolved. This CDR3 spans 17 amino acids. The germline V gene has CDR1 KGHSH and CDR2 LQKENI. Trimming took off 0 bases at V and 1 base at J, with 15 bases between the two ends. CDR3: CASSPPNSHLFQETQYF. DNA of the CDR3: TGTGCCAGCTCACCACCGAACAGCCATCTCTTCCAAGAGACCCAGTACTTC. Using reference TRBV18 and TRBJ2-5 for the parts outside the CDR3, the full variable domain is NAGVMQNPRHLVRRRGQEARLRCSPMKGHSHVYWYRQLPEEGLKFMVYLQKENIIDESGMPKERFSAEFPKEGPSILRIQQVVRGDSAAYFCASSPPNSHLFQETQYFGPGTRLLVL.

The chain uses TRBV4-1 and TRBJ1-1, with a weak D call TRBD1 (6 bases). V was shortened by 6 bases and J by 1 base, with 9 bases between the two germline ends. The germline V gene encodes CDR1 MGHRA and CDR2 YSYEKL. The CDR3 loop spans 13 amino acids. The DNA of the CDR3 is TGCGCCAGCAGTCTGACAGGGAACACTGAAGCTTTCTTT. Encoded protein: CASSLTGNTEAFF.